Following are 10 T cell receptor beta chains from one sample sequenced in a study of beta chain features in type 1 diabetes. The sequenced template was cDNA made from the entire isolated RNA. The assay was immunoSEQ multiplex PCR, and TCRdb's table has in-frame clones only and misses some. The sample yields fewer than 200,000 clones, more than 10% seen once. Sequencing was done on a sample of central memory CD4+ T cells from blood. These receptors originate from a woman between 18 and 29 years old in good health.

The rearrangement joins TRBV11-1 to TRBJ2-1, with TRBD2 identical over 12 bases. V was pared by 4 bases and J by 8 bases, with 12 bases of the junction left unmatched. The CDR3 length is 17 residues. The germline V gene has CDR1 SGHAT and CDR2 FQDESV (reference sequence). CDR3: CASSSGALAGGRDEQFF. In nucleotides, the CDR3 is TGTGCCAGCAGCTCTGGGGCGCTAGCGGGAGGGCGGGATGAGCAGTTCTTC.

The chain joins TRBV7-9 to TRBJ2-1; TRBD2 might be the D (5 bases). The V end was cut by 5 bases, the J end by 4 bases, with 6 bases between. CDR3 size: 12 residues. CDR1 is SEHNR, CDR2 FQNEAQ, per germline (reference sequence). CDR3 residues: CASSRGYNEQFF. CDR3 sequence (DNA): TGTGCCAGCAGCCGGGGTTACAATGAGCAGTTCTTC.

The chain uses TRBV25-1 and TRBJ2-1, with 7 bases that match TRBD1. CDR1 is MGHDK, CDR2 SYGVNS, per germline. Losses at the gene ends were 7 bases for V and 3 bases for J; bases not matched to a gene: 6. This CDR3 spans 14 amino acids. The CDR3 loop reads CASTRQGDYNEQFF. The CDR3 DNA sequence: TGTGCCAGCACAAGACAGGGCGACTACAATGAGCAGTTCTTC. Together with reference TRBV25-1 and TRBJ2-1, the CDR3 gives the full variable domain: EADIYQTPRYLVIGTGKKITLECSQTMGHDKMYWYQQDPGMELHLIHYSYGVNSTEKGDLSSESTVSRIRTEHFPLTLESARPSHTSQYLCASTRQGDYNEQFFGPGTRLTVL.

The chain recombines TRBV11-3 with TRBJ2-3, with a possible D match to TRBD2 (5 bases). The germline CDR1 and CDR2 sequences are SGHNT and YENEEA. Trimming removed 3 bases at V and 1 base at J, with 14 bases between. The CDR3 extends over 16 amino acids. The CDR3 is CASSFLLGDGTDTQYF. The DNA of the CDR3 is TGTGCCAGCAGCTTTCTCCTGGGAGACGGCACAGATACGCAGTATTTT.

This clone has at least ten counts. The V gene is TRBV18, the J gene TRBJ2-7, with 9 bases lining up with TRBD1. Germline assignment: CDR1 KGHSH and CDR2 LQKENI. There are 17 residues in the CDR3. Losses at the gene ends were 6 bases for V and 2 bases for J; bases not matched to a gene: 14. CDR3 DNA sequence: TGTGCCAGCTCCAAATCAGCTTCCGGGACAGGGACCTACGAGCAGTACTTC. Encoded protein: CASSKSASGTGTYEQYF.

The chain carries TRBV12-5 and TRBJ1-5; D is unresolved. The germline V and J ends were trimmed by 1 base and 8 bases, with 9 bases remaining between them. The V gene's germline CDR1 is LGHNT and CDR2 FRNRAP. The CDR3 is 13 residues long. CDR3 nucleotides: TGTGCTAGTGGTTTGGACGAACTCGAGCCCCAGCATTTT. This sequence encodes CASGLDELEPQHF.

The genes are TRBV5-1 and TRBJ2-3, with 8 positions matching TRBD2. The CDR3 consists of 15 residues. J was trimmed by 4 bases and V by 5 bases; bases with no gene match: 9. Germline V CDR1 and CDR2: SGHRS, YFSETQ. CDR3 DNA: TGCGCCAGCAGTTACGGGTCGGGAGGGCCAGATACGCAGTATTTT. This sequence encodes CASSYGSGGPDTQYF.

V usage is TRBV9 and J usage is TRBJ2-6; D possibly corresponds to TRBD2 (6 bases). Germline V gene data show CDR1 as SGDLS and CDR2 as YYNGEE. This CDR3 is built from 18 residues. Trimming stripped 1 base from V and 0 bases from J, with 14 bases between. DNA for the CDR3: TGTGCCAGCAGCGTATCAGGAGCGGGTATCTCTGGGGCCAACGTCCTGACTTTC. Residues: CASSVSGAGISGANVLTF.

The sample holds a few counts of this clone. This chain joins TRBV6-1 and TRBJ2-4; 7 bases agree with TRBD2. The CDR3 has 16 residues. Germline trimming cut 3 bases from V and 0 bases from J; bases unmatched to any gene: 5. Germline CDR1 and CDR2: MNHNS and SASEGT. CDR3 DNA: TGTGCCAGCAGTGATCTAGCGGTTATAGCCAAAAACATTCAGTACTTC. The encoded protein is CASSDLAVIAKNIQYF.

This clone was counted between two and nine times. The chain combines TRBV9 with TRBJ2-7; 9 nucleotides match TRBD1. The germline V gene encodes CDR1 SGDLS and CDR2 YYNGEE. This CDR3 contains 14 residues. J gave up 5 bases and V 1 base, and 4 bases lay outside the gene matches. CDR3 in DNA: TGTGCCAGCAGCGTAAGGGACAGGGCCCACGAGCAGTACTTC. Residues: CASSVRDRAHEQYF.